The source of this T cell receptor (beta chain) is a study of cytomegalovirus exposure and HLA in healthy donors. Germline V gene data show CDR1 as SNHLY and CDR2 as FYNNEI. V lost 6 bases to trimming and J lost 8 bases, with 13 bases between them. This CDR3 is 12 amino acids long. 13 Jbeta primers and 60 Vbeta primers were used for the PCR. Produced via immunoSEQ multiplex PCR; TCRdb's table is partial and in-frame only. The sample lists about 200,000 clones, around 87% occurring once. The clonotype was recovered from a woman between 18 and 30 years old in good health and CMV-seronegative. Sequences were obtained from PBMCs. The chain is built from TRBV2 and TRBJ1-2, with TRBD1 as a possible D gene (6 bases). The CDR3: CASRADRRGYTF. As DNA, the CDR3 is TGTGCCAGCAGAGCCGACAGGAGGGGCTACACCTTC.